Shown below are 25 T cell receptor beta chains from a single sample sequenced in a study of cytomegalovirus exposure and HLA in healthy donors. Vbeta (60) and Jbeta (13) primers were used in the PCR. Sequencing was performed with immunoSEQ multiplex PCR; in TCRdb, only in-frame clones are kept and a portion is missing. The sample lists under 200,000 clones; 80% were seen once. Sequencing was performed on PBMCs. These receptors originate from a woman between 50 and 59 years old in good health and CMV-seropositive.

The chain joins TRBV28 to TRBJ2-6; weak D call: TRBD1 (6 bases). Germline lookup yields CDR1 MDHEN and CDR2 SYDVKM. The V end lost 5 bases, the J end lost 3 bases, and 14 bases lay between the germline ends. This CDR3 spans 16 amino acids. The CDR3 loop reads CASSGPGTFGANVLTF. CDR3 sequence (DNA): TGTGCCAGCAGTGGCCCCGGGACATTTGGGGCCAACGTCCTGACTTTC. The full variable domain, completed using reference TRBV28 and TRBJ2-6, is DVKVTQSSRYLVKRTGEKVFLECVQDMDHENMFWYRQDPGLGLRLIYFSYDVKMKEKGDIPEGYSVSREKKERFSLILESASTNQTSMYLCASSGPGTFGANVLTFGAGSRLTVL.

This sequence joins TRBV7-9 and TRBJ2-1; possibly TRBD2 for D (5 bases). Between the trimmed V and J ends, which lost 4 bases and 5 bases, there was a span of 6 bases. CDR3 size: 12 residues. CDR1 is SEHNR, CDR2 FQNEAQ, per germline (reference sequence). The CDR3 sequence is CASSYGDNEQFF. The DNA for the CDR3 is TGTGCCAGCAGCTACGGGGACAATGAGCAGTTCTTC.

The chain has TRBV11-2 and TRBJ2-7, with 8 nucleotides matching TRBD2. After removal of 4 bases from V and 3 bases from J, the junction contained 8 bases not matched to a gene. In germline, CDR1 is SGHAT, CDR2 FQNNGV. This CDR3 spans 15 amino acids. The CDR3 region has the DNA TGTGCCAGCAGCTCCACTAGCGGATCCCTCTACGAGCAGTACTTC. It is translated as CASSSTSGSLYEQYF.

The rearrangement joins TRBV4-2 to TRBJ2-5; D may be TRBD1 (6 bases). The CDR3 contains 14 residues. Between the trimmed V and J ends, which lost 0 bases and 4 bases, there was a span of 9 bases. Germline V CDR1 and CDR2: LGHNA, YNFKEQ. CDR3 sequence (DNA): TGTGCCAGCAGCCAAGAAGCAGGGGCAGAGACCCAGTACTTC. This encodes CASSQEAGAETQYF.

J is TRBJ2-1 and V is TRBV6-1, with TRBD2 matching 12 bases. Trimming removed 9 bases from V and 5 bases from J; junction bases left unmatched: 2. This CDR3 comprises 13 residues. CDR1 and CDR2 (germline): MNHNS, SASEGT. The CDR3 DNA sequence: TGTGCCAGGAGGACTAGCGGGGACAATGAGCAGTTCTTC. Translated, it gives CARRTSGDNEQFF.

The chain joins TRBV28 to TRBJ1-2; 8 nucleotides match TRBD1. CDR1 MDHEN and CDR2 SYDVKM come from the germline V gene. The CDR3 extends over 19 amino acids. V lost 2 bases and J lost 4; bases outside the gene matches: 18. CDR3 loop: CASSLVGQGTGAVPYGYTF. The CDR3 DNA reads TGTGCCAGCAGTTTAGTTGGACAGGGAACTGGAGCTGTCCCCTATGGCTACACCTTC.

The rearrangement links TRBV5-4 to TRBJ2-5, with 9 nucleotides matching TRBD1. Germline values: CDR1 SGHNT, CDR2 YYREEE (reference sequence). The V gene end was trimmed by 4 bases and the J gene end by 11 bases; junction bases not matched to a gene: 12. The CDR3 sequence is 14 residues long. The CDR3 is CASSTTGGVGEQYF. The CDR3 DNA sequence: TGTGCCAGCAGCACGACAGGGGGAGTGGGTGAGCAGTACTTC.

For the CDR3, the DNA is TGTGCCAGCAGCTCCCCTAGCGGGAGGCCCACTCAAGCAGAGACCCAGTACTTC. This encodes CASSSPSGRPTQAETQYF. J is TRBJ2-5 and V is TRBV5-4; 11 bases are shared with TRBD2. The CDR3 has 18 residues. Germline CDR1 SGHNT, CDR2 YYREEE (reference sequence). After removal of 3 bases from V and 4 bases from J, the junction contained 14 bases not matched to a gene.

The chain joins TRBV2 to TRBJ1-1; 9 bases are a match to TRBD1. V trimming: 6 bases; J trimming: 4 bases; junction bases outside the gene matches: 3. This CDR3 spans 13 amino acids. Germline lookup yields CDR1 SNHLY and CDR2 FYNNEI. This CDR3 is CASSPQGATEAFF. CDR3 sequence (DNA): TGTGCCAGCAGCCCACAGGGGGCCACTGAAGCTTTCTTT.

The CDR3 nucleotides are TGTGCCAGCAGTGAAGGTCGTCAGGGGGCGGGAACAGATACGCAGTATTTT. It specifies CASSEGRQGAGTDTQYF. V gene TRBV2 combines with J gene TRBJ2-3; 8 nucleotides line up with TRBD1. The CDR3 extends over 17 amino acids. The V gene's germline CDR1 is SNHLY and CDR2 FYNNEI. The V gene end was trimmed by 1 base and the J gene end by 3 bases; junction bases not matched to a gene: 9.

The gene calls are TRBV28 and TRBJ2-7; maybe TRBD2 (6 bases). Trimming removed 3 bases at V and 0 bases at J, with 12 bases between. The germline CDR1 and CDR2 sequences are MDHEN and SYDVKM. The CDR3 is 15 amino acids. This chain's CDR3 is CASSLELTSSYEQYF. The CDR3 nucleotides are TGTGCCAGCAGTTTGGAATTGACTAGCTCCTACGAGCAGTACTTC.

CDR3 amino acids: CASSPVASLYEQYF. For the CDR3, the DNA is TGTGCCAGCAGCCCTGTAGCTAGTTTATACGAGCAGTACTTC. V usage is TRBV7-2 and J usage is TRBJ2-7; no reliable D call. Trimming removed 5 bases from V and 4 bases from J, with 15 bases in between. Germline CDR1 is SGHTA and CDR2 is FQGNSA. This CDR3 has 14 residues.

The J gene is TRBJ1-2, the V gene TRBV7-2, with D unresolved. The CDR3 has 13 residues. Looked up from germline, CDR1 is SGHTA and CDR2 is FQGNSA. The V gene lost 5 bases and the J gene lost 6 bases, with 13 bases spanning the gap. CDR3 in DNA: TGTGCCAGCAGCGTAAATGCCGCGGATGGCTACACCTTC. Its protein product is CASSVNAADGYTF.

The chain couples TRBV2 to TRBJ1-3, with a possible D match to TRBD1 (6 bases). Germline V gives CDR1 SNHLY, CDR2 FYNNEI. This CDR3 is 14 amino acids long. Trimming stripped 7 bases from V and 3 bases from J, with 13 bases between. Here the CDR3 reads CASTLGASGNTIYF. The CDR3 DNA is TGTGCCAGCACTTTGGGGGCGAGTGGAAACACCATATATTTT.

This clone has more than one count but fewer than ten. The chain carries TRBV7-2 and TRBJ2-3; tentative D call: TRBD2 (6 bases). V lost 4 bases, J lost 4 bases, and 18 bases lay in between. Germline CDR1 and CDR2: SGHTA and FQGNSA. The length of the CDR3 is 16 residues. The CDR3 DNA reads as TGTGCCAGCAGCTCGACGGGGCGGGGCCTATCAGATACGCAGTATTTT. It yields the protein CASSSTGRGLSDTQYF.

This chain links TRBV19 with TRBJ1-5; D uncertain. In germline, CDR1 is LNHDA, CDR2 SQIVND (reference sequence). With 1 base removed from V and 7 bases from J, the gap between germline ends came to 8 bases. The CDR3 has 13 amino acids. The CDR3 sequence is CASSIGEFQPQHF. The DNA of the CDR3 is TGTGCCAGTAGTATAGGTGAGTTCCAGCCCCAGCATTTT.

DNA for the CDR3: TGCGCCTCGGGAGAGTGGGACACTGAAGCTTTCTTT. Translating gives CASGEWDTEAFF. This chain uses TRBV5-1 with TRBJ1-1; D not certain. The CDR3 is 12 amino acids. CDR1 is SGHRS, CDR2 YFSETQ, per germline. The germline V and J ends were trimmed by 10 bases and 3 bases, with 13 bases remaining between them.

The CDR3 loop is CASSYSVSATYGYTF. CDR3 bases: TGTGCCAGCAGTTACTCCGTCAGTGCCACCTATGGCTACACCTTC. V usage is TRBV6-5 and J usage is TRBJ1-2, with D uncertain. The CDR3 runs 15 residues. Germline CDR1 MNHEY, CDR2 SVGAGI. V was cut by 0 bases and J by 4 bases, with 12 bases left in between.

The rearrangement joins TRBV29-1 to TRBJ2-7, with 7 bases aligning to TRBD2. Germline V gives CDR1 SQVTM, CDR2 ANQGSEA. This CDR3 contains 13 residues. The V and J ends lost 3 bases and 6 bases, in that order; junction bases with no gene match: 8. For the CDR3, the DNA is TGCAGCGTTGACGAGGGACTATCGGGCGAGCAGTACTTC. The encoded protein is CSVDEGLSGEQYF.

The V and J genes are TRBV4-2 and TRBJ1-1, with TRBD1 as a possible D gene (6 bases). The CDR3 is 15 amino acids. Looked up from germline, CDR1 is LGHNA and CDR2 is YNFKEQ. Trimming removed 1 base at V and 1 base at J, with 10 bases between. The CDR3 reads CASSQAGTPNTEAFF. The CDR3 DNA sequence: TGTGCCAGCAGCCAAGCCGGGACACCGAACACTGAAGCTTTCTTT.

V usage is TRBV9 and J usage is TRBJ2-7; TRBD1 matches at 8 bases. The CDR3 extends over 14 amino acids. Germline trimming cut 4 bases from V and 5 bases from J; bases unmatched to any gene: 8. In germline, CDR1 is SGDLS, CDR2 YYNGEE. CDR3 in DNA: TGTGCCAGCAGCATAGGGGACAGGATAAACGAGCAGTACTTC. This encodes CASSIGDRINEQYF. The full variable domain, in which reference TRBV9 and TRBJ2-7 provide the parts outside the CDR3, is DSGVTQTPKHLITATGQRVTLRCSPRSGDLSVYWYQQSLDQGLQFLIQYYNGEERAKGNILERFSAQQFPDLHSELNLSSLELGDSALYFCASSIGDRINEQYFGPGTRLTVT.

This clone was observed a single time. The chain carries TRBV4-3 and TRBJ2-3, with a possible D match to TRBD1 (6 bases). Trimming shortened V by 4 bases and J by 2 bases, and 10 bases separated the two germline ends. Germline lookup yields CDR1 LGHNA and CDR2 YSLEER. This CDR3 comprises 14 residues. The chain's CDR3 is CASSRDTYTDTQYF. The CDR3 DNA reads TGCGCCAGCAGCCGGGACACGTACACAGATACGCAGTATTTT.

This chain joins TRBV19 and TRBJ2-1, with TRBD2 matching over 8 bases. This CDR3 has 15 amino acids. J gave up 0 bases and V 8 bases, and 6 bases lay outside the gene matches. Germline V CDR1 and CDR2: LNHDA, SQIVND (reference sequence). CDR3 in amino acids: CASRLAGSSYNEQFF. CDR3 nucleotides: TGTGCCAGTCGATTAGCGGGAAGCTCCTACAATGAGCAGTTCTTC. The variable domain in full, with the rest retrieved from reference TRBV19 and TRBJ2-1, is DGGITQSPKYLFRKEGQNVTLSCEQNLNHDAMYWYRQDPGQGLRLIYYSQIVNDFQKGDIAEGYSVSREKKESFPLTVTSAQKNPTAFYLCASRLAGSSYNEQFFGPGTRLTVL.

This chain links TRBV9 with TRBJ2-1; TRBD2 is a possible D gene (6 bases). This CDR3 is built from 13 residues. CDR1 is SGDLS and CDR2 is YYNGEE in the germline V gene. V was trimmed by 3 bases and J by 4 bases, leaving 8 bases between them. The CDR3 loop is CASSARGYNEQFF. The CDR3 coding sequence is TGTGCCAGCAGCGCCCGGGGGTACAATGAGCAGTTCTTC.

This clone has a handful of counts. In DNA form, the CDR3 reads TGTGCCAGCATGCGAGTTTCTAGCACAGATACGCAGTATTTT. This encodes CASMRVSSTDTQYF. The genes are TRBV6-6 and TRBJ2-3; D not certain. Germline assignment: CDR1 MNHNY and CDR2 SVGAGI (reference sequence). The CDR3 has 14 amino acids. V dropped 7 bases and J dropped 0 bases, with 11 bases sitting between them.